Presented here are 11 T cell receptor beta chains from one specimen sequenced in a study of response to subunit inactivated influenza vaccine. TCRdb used MiXCR to reprocess the RT-PCR reads, holding one entry per CDR3 protein. The sample shows under 550,000 distinct CDR3 sequences, approximately 7.3% of them seen only once. Sequenced here: PBMCs from blood, sampled roughly 24 months after vaccination. These receptors were collected from a man between 50 and 70 years old who received an inactivated influenza vaccine.

The chain recombines TRBV7-2 with TRBJ1-1; tentative D call: TRBD1 (6 bases). Germline CDR1 SGHTA, CDR2 FQGNSA. This CDR3 has 13 amino acids. Trimming stripped 4 bases from V and 10 bases from J, with 16 bases between. The CDR3 loop reads CASSSRTQGRAFF. The CDR3, as DNA: TGTGCCAGCAGCTCGAGGACACAGGGTCGAGCTTTCTTT. Together with reference TRBV7-2 and TRBJ1-1, the CDR3 gives the full variable domain: GAGVSQSPSNKVTEKGKDVELRCDPISGHTALYWYRQSLGQGLEFLIYFQGNSAPDKSGLPSDRFSAERTGGSVSTLTIQRTQQEDSAVYLCASSSRTQGRAFFGQGTRLTVV.

At least ten counts were recorded for this clonotype. This rearrangement joins TRBV11-2 to TRBJ2-1; possibly TRBD1 for D (7 bases). Trimming stripped 0 bases from V and 7 bases from J, with 13 bases between. The CDR3 length is 15 residues. Germline values: CDR1 SGHAT, CDR2 FQNNGV. CDR3 DNA: TGTGCCAGCAGCTTAGATGCGGCAGGGGGGAATGAGCAGTTCTTC. The encoded protein is CASSLDAAGGNEQFF. Variable domain in full (rest from reference TRBV11-2 and TRBJ2-1): EAGVAQSPRYKIIEKRQSVAFWCNPISGHATLYWYQQILGQGPKLLIQFQNNGVVDDSQLPKDRFSAERLKGVDSTLKIQPAKLEDSAVYLCASSLDAAGGNEQFFGPGTRLTVL.

This clonotype has a count of ten or more. The V call is TRBV4-2, the J call TRBJ2-2, with 10 nucleotides matching TRBD1. The V segment lost 4 bases and the J segment 7 bases; nucleotides outside the gene matches: 9. CDR1 is LGHNA and CDR2 is YNFKEQ in the germline V gene. CDR3 length: 16 amino acids. CDR3 coding DNA: TGTGCCAGCAGCCCCCGGGACAGGGGTATTTTCGGGGAGCTGTTTTTT. Translated, it gives CASSPRDRGIFGELFF.

This clonotype was seen ten or more times. CDR3 nucleotides: TGTGCCAGCAGTATCCACCCGACGGGCCAGCTGGATACGCAGTATTTT. Amino acid sequence: CASSIHPTGQLDTQYF. The chain carries TRBV27 and TRBJ2-3; D unresolved. The CDR3 covers 16 residues. CDR1 and CDR2 from the germline V gene are MNHEY and SMNVEV (reference sequence). The V end lost 5 bases, the J end lost 6 bases, and 21 bases lay between the germline ends.

This clonotype was counted a few times. This sequence joins TRBV19 and TRBJ2-2, with no clear D. CDR3 length: 14 residues. V lost 3 bases and J 5 bases, leaving 10 bases between the germline ends. Germline values: CDR1 LNHDA, CDR2 SQIVND (reference sequence). CDR3 protein: CASSIPTETGELFF. The CDR3 DNA sequence: TGTGCCAGTAGTATCCCCACAGAGACCGGGGAGCTGTTTTTT.

The table lists this clonotype with a count of one. The chain is built from TRBV28 and TRBJ2-1; TRBD2 aligns across 7 bases. V was clipped by 1 base and J by 4 bases; unmatched bases: 4. The CDR3 spans 15 residues. CDR1 MDHEN and CDR2 SYDVKM come from the germline V gene. The CDR3 nucleotides are TGTGCCAGCAGTTTATTGAATAGCGGGTACAATGAGCAGTTCTTC. Its protein is CASSLLNSGYNEQFF.

This clonotype was counted between two and nine times. V gene TRBV7-2 combines with J gene TRBJ1-5; D possibly corresponds to TRBD1 (6 bases). This CDR3 region has 15 residues. V lost 2 bases and J lost 7, with 15 bases in between. Germline V CDR1 and CDR2: SGHTA, FQGNSA. CDR3 coding DNA: TGTGCCAGCAGCTTAATGTGGGGCAGGGGACAGCCCCAGCATTTT. The encoded protein is CASSLMWGRGQPQHF.

There are a few counts of this clonotype. The V call is TRBV20-1, the J call TRBJ2-1; the match to TRBD2 covers 15 bases. The CDR3 spans 15 residues. J lost 7 bases, V lost 0 bases, and 1 base had no gene match. Germline CDR1 is DFQATT and CDR2 is SNEGSKA (reference sequence). CDR3 residues: CSAREGTSGRNEQFF. For the CDR3, the DNA is TGCAGTGCTAGAGAAGGGACTAGCGGGAGGAATGAGCAGTTCTTC.

V usage is TRBV9 and J usage is TRBJ1-2, with 8 bases matching TRBD1. The CDR3 totals 18 residues. Germline-derived CDR1 and CDR2 are SGDLS and YYNGEE. V lost 1 base to trimming and J lost 2 bases; unmatched junction nucleotides: 13. CDR3 residues: CASSVSKTGVPLNYGYTF. CDR3 nucleotide sequence: TGTGCCAGCAGCGTATCCAAGACAGGGGTCCCTTTAAACTATGGCTACACCTTC.

This clonotype was recorded a few times. This chain connects TRBV7-8 to TRBJ1-3, with no clear D. The CDR3 has 15 residues. The germline CDR1 and CDR2 sequences are SGHVS and FQNEAQ. V lost 5 bases and J lost 4, with 15 bases in between. The CDR3 reads CASSPPRLGGNTIYF. The CDR3 coding sequence is TGTGCCAGCAGCCCACCCCGGCTTGGAGGAAACACCATATATTTT.

This clonotype was recorded a few times. The V gene is TRBV20-1, the J gene TRBJ2-2; D gene ambiguous. Germline V gene data show CDR1 as DFQATT and CDR2 as SNEGSKA (reference sequence). The CDR3 is made up of 14 amino acids. V lost 0 bases to trimming and J lost 8 bases, with 13 bases between them. CDR3 sequence: CSARDRRRRGELFF. In nucleotides, the CDR3 is TGCAGTGCTAGAGATCGTCGACGGCGGGGGGAGCTGTTTTTT.